Listed here are 14 T cell receptor beta chains from one sample, sequenced in a study of blood T cell repertoires in COVID-19. Here immunoSEQ multiplex PCR was the method, and the copy in TCRdb shows in-frame clones only, minus some. The data show some 310,000 clones, 87% seen once. Sequencing used peripheral blood. The receptor source for this set is a man between 50 and 59 years old with active or convalescent COVID-19.

The V and J genes are TRBV5-1 and TRBJ2-1; 13 nucleotides match TRBD2. CDR3 size: 15 residues. The germline gives CDR1 SGHRS, CDR2 YFSETQ. Unmatched junction bases numbered 5, after V lost 4 bases and J lost 7 bases. CDR3 sequence reads: CASSEGLAGKNEQFF. As DNA, the CDR3 is TGCGCCAGCAGCGAGGGACTAGCGGGGAAGAATGAGCAGTTCTTC.

This sequence joins TRBV2 and TRBJ2-2; a possible D gene is TRBD1 (6 bases). The V gene's germline CDR1 is SNHLY and CDR2 FYNNEI. Trimming shortened V by 6 bases and J by 2 bases, and 13 bases separated the two germline ends. The CDR3 contains 15 residues. In DNA, the CDR3 is TGTGCCAGCAGCGTAGACAGGTTTAACACCGGGGAGCTGTTTTTT. This encodes CASSVDRFNTGELFF.

V is TRBV5-1 and J is TRBJ2-5; 11 bases agree with TRBD1. The junction had 5 bases not matched to a gene; V was cut back by 5 bases and J by 5 bases. Germline values: CDR1 SGHRS, CDR2 YFSETQ. The CDR3 totals 14 residues. The CDR3 DNA sequence: TGCGCCAGCAGGACGGACAGGGGGCGGGAGACCCAGTACTTC. Translating gives CASRTDRGRETQYF.

The rearrangement uses TRBV29-1 and TRBJ2-7; TRBD1 aligns across 9 bases. The CDR3 consists of 14 residues. Germline CDR1 and CDR2: SQVTM and ANQGSEA. V was pared by 4 bases and J by 2 bases, with 6 bases of the junction left unmatched. CDR3 DNA: TGCAGCGTTGGATACAGGGGGCATACCTACGAGCAGTACTTC. Its protein product is CSVGYRGHTYEQYF.

On this clone itself: This sample also contains other DNA sequences that code for the same CDR3. The chain links TRBV5-4 to TRBJ2-3, with 8 bases fitting TRBD2. Per germline, CDR1 SGHNT and CDR2 YYREEE (reference sequence). Germline trimming cut 0 bases from V and 2 bases from J; bases unmatched to any gene: 5. The CDR3 runs 16 residues. CDR3: CASSLVGTRSTDTQYF. CDR3 nucleotide sequence: TGTGCCAGCAGCTTGGTCGGGACTAGGTCCACAGATACGCAGTATTTT.

The chain combines TRBV19 with TRBJ2-1; TRBD2 matches 8 bases. Germline loops: CDR1 LNHDA, CDR2 SQIVND (reference sequence). The V and J ends lost 3 bases and 9 bases, in that order; junction bases with no gene match: 7. The CDR3 runs to 14 residues. This chain's CDR3 is CASSMGQRGTEQFF. DNA of the CDR3: TGTGCCAGTAGTATGGGGCAGCGGGGGACTGAGCAGTTCTTC. Together with reference TRBV19 and TRBJ2-1, the CDR3 gives the full variable domain: DGGITQSPKYLFRKEGQNVTLSCEQNLNHDAMYWYRQDPGQGLRLIYYSQIVNDFQKGDIAEGYSVSREKKESFPLTVTSAQKNPTAFYLCASSMGQRGTEQFFGPGTRLTVL.

This clone was counted between two and nine times. The chain employs TRBV15 and TRBJ1-1, with D possibly matching TRBD1 (5 bases). The CDR3 covers 15 residues. CDR1 is LNHNV and CDR2 is YYDKDF in the germline V gene (reference sequence). The V gene lost 1 base and the J gene lost 6 bases, with 15 bases spanning the gap. The CDR3 region is CATSRGGTSFPEAFF. As DNA, the CDR3 is TGTGCCACCAGCAGAGGGGGGACTAGTTTCCCTGAAGCTTTCTTT.

The chain links TRBV27 to TRBJ1-1; a possible D gene is TRBD1 (5 bases). Germline V lookup: CDR1 MNHEY, CDR2 SMNVEV (reference sequence). V lost 2 bases to trimming and J lost 4 bases, with 5 bases between them. The length of the CDR3 is 12 residues. In DNA, the CDR3 is TGTGCCAGCAGTTTAAGGGGCACTGAAGCTTTCTTT. Its protein is CASSLRGTEAFF.

The chain combines TRBV7-9 with TRBJ1-1; TRBD1 aligns across 9 bases. V trimming: 6 bases; J trimming: 5 bases; junction bases outside the gene matches: 10. The CDR3 spans 15 residues. The germline gives CDR1 SEHNR, CDR2 FQNEAQ (reference sequence). DNA for the CDR3: TGTGCCAGCAGTCATACAGGGGGCGCGAGGACTGAAGCTTTCTTT. Translation gives CASSHTGGARTEAFF.

This chain links TRBV7-2 with TRBJ2-7; 7 bases are shared with TRBD1. This CDR3 has 15 residues. Germline loops: CDR1 SGHTA, CDR2 FQGNSA. Trimming removed 4 bases from V and 0 bases from J; junction bases left unmatched: 6. CDR3 in amino acids: CASSSGTDYSYEQYF. The CDR3 nucleotides are TGTGCCAGCAGCTCTGGGACAGACTACTCCTACGAGCAGTACTTC.

V is TRBV28 and J is TRBJ2-2, with TRBD2 matching over 8 bases. This CDR3 is 17 amino acids long. Germline CDR1 reads MDHEN; CDR2 reads SYDVKM. J gave up 7 bases and V 4 bases, and 14 bases lay outside the gene matches. The CDR3 region has the DNA TGTGCCAGCAGTTGGGTTGGGAAGGGACTAGTAGTCGGGGAGCTGTTTTTT. Translated: CASSWVGKGLVVGELFF.

This clone was counted once. This chain connects TRBV21-1 to TRBJ2-1; no check of the table's D call, TRBD2, against the DNA was made. TRBV21-1 is flagged as a pseudogene. The CDR3 runs 13 residues. The CDR3 sequence is CASSRGFLNEQFF. The CDR3 coding sequence is TGTGCCAGCAGTCGAGGATTTCTCAATGAGCAGTTCTTC.

CDR3 protein: CASSFGGVSPGAFF. CDR3 DNA sequence: TGTGCCAGCAGCTTTGGAGGGGTCTCCCCAGGGGCTTTCTTT. The chain has TRBV5-6 and TRBJ1-1; D is possibly TRBD1 (5 bases). Trimming pared 2 bases from V and 11 bases from J, leaving 19 bases between. Germline V gives CDR1 SGHDT, CDR2 YYEEEE. The CDR3 is 14 residues long.

The rearrangement links TRBV3-1 (or the pseudogene TRBV3-2) to TRBJ1-5; a possible D gene is TRBD1 (5 bases). CDR3 size: 14 residues. The germline CDR1 and CDR2 sequences are LGHDT and YNNKEL (reference sequence). V lost 0 bases to trimming and J lost 6 bases, with 9 bases between them. CDR3 nucleotides: TGTGCCAGCAGCCAAGAGGGGGGGGGTCAGCCCCAGCATTTT. Translated, it gives CASSQEGGGQPQHF.